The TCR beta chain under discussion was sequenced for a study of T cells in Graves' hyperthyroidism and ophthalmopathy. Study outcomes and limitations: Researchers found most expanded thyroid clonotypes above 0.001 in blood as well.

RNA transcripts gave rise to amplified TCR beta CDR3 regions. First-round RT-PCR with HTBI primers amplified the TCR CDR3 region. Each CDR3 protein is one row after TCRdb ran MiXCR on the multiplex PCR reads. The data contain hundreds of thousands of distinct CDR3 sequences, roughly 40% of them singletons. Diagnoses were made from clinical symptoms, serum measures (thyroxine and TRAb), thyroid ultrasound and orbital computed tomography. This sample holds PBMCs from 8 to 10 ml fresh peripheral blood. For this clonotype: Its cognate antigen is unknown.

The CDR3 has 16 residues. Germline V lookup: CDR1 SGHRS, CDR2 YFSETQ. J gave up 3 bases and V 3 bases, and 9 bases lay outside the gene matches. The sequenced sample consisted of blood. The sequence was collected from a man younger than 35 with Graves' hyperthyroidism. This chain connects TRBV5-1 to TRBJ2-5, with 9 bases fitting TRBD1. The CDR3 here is CASSWMGQGAKETQYF. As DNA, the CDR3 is TGCGCCAGCAGCTGGATGGGACAGGGCGCGAAAGAGACCCAGTACTTC. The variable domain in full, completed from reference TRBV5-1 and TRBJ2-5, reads KAGVTQTPRYLIKTRGQQVTLSCSPISGHRSVSWYQQTPGQGLQFLFEYFSETQRNKGNFPGRFSGRQFSNSRSEMNVSTLELGDSALYLCASSWMGQGAKETQYFGPGTRLLVL.